The rows below give T cell receptor beta chains drawn from one sample of a study of blood T cell repertoires in COVID-19. Profiled with immunoSEQ multiplex PCR; TCRdb holds only in-frame clones, not every one. There are hundreds of thousands of clones in the sample; roughly nine tenths occur only once, and roughly 6.2% lies in the top ten. Material for sequencing was PBMCs or T cells enriched from blood (not recorded which). All receptors derive from a woman aged 40 to 50 who had recovered from COVID-19. The conserved cysteine and the conserved F or W are not part of the CDR3 here.

TRBV30 | AWSVLSGQGDYLNTEAF
TRBV7-9 | ANQDLGVPDTQY
TRBV14 | ASSSQLAGASEQF
TRBV6-5 | ASRADREALNTIY
TRBV7-6 | ASSSSGQLTGELF
TRBV23-1 | ASSQSIPVPGYYEQY
TRBV29-1 | SVKNLQPGQGAQETQY
TRBV19 | ASSTGGLRASNEKLF
TRBV7-2 | ASSLGSTNTGELF
TRBV28 | ASSFLTRASNQPQH